The entry that follows covers one T cell receptor beta chain sequence. Antigen unknown. The sample belongs to a study of siplizumab effects on memory and regulatory T cells. Findings and limits, study-wide: Memory cells seemed less diverse than naive T cells, which also seemed major contributors to the alloresponse. Treatment with siplizumab left mappable alloreactive CD4+ clones averaging about 63% Treg-derived, compared with around 26% in controls. Tregs proliferating in siplizumab cultures lacked confirmation of their suppressive function. Memory cells that were CD4+ and unstimulated gave rise to alloreactive sequences, which siplizumab significantly reduced.

TCRdb keeps only in-frame clones here, not all; method: immunoSEQ multiplex PCR. In the table there are roughly 70,000 clones, roughly 93% of which are singletons. Germline loops: CDR1 SGHTA, CDR2 FQGNSA. With 5 bases removed from V and 5 bases from J, the gap between germline ends came to 12 bases. This CDR3 is built from 14 residues. This TCR came from a human donor in good health. This chain links TRBV7-2 with TRBJ2-2, with TRBD1 as a possible D gene (5 bases). Sequenced sample: CD8+ T cells sorted from blood. CDR3 region: CASSLAPGTGELFF. For the CDR3, the DNA is TGTGCCAGCAGCCTCGCTCCAGGGACCGGGGAGCTGTTTTTT.